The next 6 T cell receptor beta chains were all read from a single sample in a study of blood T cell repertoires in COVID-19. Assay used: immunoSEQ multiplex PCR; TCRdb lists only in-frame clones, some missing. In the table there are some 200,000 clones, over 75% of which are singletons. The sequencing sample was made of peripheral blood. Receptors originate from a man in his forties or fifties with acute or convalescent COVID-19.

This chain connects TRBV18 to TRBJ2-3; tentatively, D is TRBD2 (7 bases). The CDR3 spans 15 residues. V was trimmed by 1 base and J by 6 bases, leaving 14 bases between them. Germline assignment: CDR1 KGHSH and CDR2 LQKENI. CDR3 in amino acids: CASSPRGGAVDTQYF. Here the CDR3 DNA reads TGTGCCAGCTCACCACGAGGGGGGGCGGTGGATACGCAGTATTTT.

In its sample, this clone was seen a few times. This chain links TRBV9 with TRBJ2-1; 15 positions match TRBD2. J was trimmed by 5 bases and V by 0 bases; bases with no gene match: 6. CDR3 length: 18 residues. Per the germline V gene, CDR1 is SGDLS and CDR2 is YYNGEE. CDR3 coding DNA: TGTGCCAGCAGCGTAGCGGGACTAGCGGGAGGAACACACAATGAGCAGTTCTTC. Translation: CASSVAGLAGGTHNEQFF.

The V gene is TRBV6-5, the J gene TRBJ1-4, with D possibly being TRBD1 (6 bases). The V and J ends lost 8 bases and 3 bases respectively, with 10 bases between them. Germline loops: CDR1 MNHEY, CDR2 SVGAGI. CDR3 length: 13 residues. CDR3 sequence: CASGRQANEKLFF. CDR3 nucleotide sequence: TGTGCCAGCGGGCGACAGGCTAATGAAAAACTGTTTTTT.

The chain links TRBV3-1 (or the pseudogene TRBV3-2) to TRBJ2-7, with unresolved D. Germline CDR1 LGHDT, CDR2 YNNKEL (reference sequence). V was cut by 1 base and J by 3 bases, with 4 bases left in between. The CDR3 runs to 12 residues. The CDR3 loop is CASSQVNYEQYF. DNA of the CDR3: TGTGCCAGCAGCCAAGTCAACTACGAGCAGTACTTC.

The CDR3 loop is CASSLRTGGGGNTIYF. CDR3 bases: TGTGCCAGCAGCTTGAGAACAGGGGGAGGTGGAAACACCATATATTTT. The V call is TRBV5-4, the J call TRBJ1-3, with TRBD1 matching 8 bases. Germline CDR1 reads SGHNT; CDR2 reads YYREEE (reference sequence). There are 16 residues in the CDR3. Trimming took 1 base from V and 3 from J; bases not matched to a gene: 6.

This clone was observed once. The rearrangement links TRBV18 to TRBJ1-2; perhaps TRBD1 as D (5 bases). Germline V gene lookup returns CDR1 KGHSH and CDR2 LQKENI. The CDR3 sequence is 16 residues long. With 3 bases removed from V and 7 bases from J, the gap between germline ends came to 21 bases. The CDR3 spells CASSPLERQGIVGYTF. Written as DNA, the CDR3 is TGTGCCAGCTCACCCCTGGAGAGGCAGGGCATTGTTGGCTACACCTTC.